This entry lists 8 T cell receptor beta chains sequenced from one sample in a study of human T cells and chemical hapten exposure. Time point indicated: pre-sensitization, week 0. Treatment described: therapeutic diphenylcyclopropenone sensitization with weekly scalp DPC. TCRdb ran MiXCR on the RACE reads and lists one entry per CDR3 protein. This table has 35,000 to 50,000 distinct CDR3 sequences, roughly 10% appearing once. The sample consisted of whole blood, taken in connection with sensitization to the hapten diphenylcyclopropenone (DPC). These receptors were obtained from a young man with alopecia areata. Some clones in this sample may be carry-over from other donors' samples.

This clonotype has just a few counts. This chain joins TRBV27 and TRBJ1-2; tentative D call: TRBD1 (5 bases). The CDR3 spans 14 residues. Germline V gene lookup returns CDR1 MNHEY and CDR2 SMNVEV (reference sequence). V was trimmed by 5 bases and J by 8 bases, leaving 18 bases between them. The CDR3 here is CASSLRAREEGYTF. CDR3 nucleotides: TGTGCCAGCAGTCTCCGGGCCAGGGAGGAAGGCTACACCTTC.

The sample holds a few counts of this clonotype. The chain uses TRBV29-1 and TRBJ2-5; D uncertain. CDR3 length: 12 amino acids. Trimming stripped 6 bases from V and 0 bases from J, with 8 bases between. Germline CDR1 is SQVTM and CDR2 is ANQGSEA. The CDR3 DNA reads as TGCAGCGTATCCAGTTACCAAGAGACCCAGTACTTC. This translates into CSVSSYQETQYF.

This clonotype was found many times. The chain uses TRBV20-1 and TRBJ2-1, with 11 bases aligning to TRBD2. The V gene end was trimmed by 4 bases and the J gene end by 8 bases; junction bases not matched to a gene: 10. Germline loops: CDR1 DFQATT, CDR2 SNEGSKA (reference sequence). The CDR3 loop spans 15 amino acids. The DNA of the CDR3 is TGCAGTGCTAAGAACCCTAGCGGGGGGCCCGATGAGCAGTTCTTC. It encodes CSAKNPSGGPDEQFF.

This clonotype was counted ten times or more. The rearrangement joins TRBV3-1 to TRBJ2-7; possible D gene TRBD1, 5 bases. CDR3 length: 14 residues. V lost 4 bases to trimming and J lost 2 bases, with 12 bases between them. CDR1 is LGHDT and CDR2 is YNNKEL in the germline V gene (reference sequence). In nucleotides, the CDR3 is TGTGCCAGCAGCCTTAAGGGGATCACCTACGAGCAGTACTTC. Its protein product is CASSLKGITYEQYF.

This clonotype was counted only a few times. V and J are TRBV28 and TRBJ1-5, with D perhaps matching TRBD1 (6 bases). Per the germline V gene, CDR1 is MDHEN and CDR2 is SYDVKM. Trimming cost V 5 bases and J 2 bases, with 13 bases left between them. This CDR3 has 15 amino acids. The CDR3 DNA sequence: TGTGCCAGCAGTAGAAGGGGGGTGGGCAATCAGCCCCAGCATTTT. It yields the protein CASSRRGVGNQPQHF.

This clonotype was found many times. The chain has TRBV7-9 and TRBJ2-1; 7 bases align to TRBD2. This CDR3 contains 13 residues. Germline lookup yields CDR1 SEHNR and CDR2 FQNEAQ (reference sequence). J was trimmed by 10 bases and V by 4 bases; bases with no gene match: 7. The CDR3 reads CASSSRDGREQFF. DNA for the CDR3: TGTGCCAGCAGCTCGAGGGACGGGAGGGAGCAGTTCTTC.

At least ten counts were recorded for this clonotype. The V call is TRBV11-2, the J call TRBJ2-3; D is undetermined. The CDR3 loop spans 15 amino acids. Trimming took off 2 bases at V and 6 bases at J, with 15 bases between the two ends. The germline V gene has CDR1 SGHAT and CDR2 FQNNGV. This CDR3 is CASSLSAGLLDTQYF. CDR3 bases: TGTGCCAGCAGCTTAAGTGCAGGTCTCTTGGATACGCAGTATTTT.

This clonotype was seen many times. The chain combines TRBV6-2 or TRBV6-3 with TRBJ2-7, with TRBD2 matching over 8 bases. The germline V gene encodes CDR1 MNHEY and CDR2 SVGEGT. Losses at the gene ends were 6 bases for V and 1 base for J; bases not matched to a gene: 5. The CDR3 extends over 14 amino acids. The DNA for the CDR3 is TGTGCCAGCAGCCGTAGCGGGGATTCCTACGAGCAGTACGTC. Amino acid sequence: CASSRSGDSYEQYV.